The clone carrying this TCR beta chain was observed a single time. The antigen remains unidentified. Unexposed donor CD4+ T cells date from about 2011-2018, before the COVID-19 pandemic. CD4+ T cells were isolated from the cells after 10 days of culture. On days 3 and 7, cultures got half fresh IL-2 medium. This entry comes from a study of CD4 T cells in relation to SARS-CoV-2 and coronaviruses. Background on the study: The restricting HLA molecule for shared crossreactive spike epitopes was mapped.

This table comes from immunoSEQ multiplex PCR, and its TCRdb copy is limited to in-frame clones, with some not included. The top ten hold 15% to 20% of the sample, which has 20,000 to 25,000 clones, over 60% seen once. This CDR3 spans 18 amino acids. In germline, CDR1 is SGHRS, CDR2 YFSETQ. Trimming took 1 base from V and 6 from J; bases not matched to a gene: 13. The sequencing input was CD4+ T cells from PBMCs, cultured in vitro. The receptor was isolated from a human donor in good health. The rearrangement joins TRBV5-1 to TRBJ2-1, with TRBD2 matching 10 bases. The CDR3 nucleotides are TGCGCCAGCAGCTTGTACCCATCGGGAGCGGGAGGGGCCAATGAGCAGTTCTTC. Translated: CASSLYPSGAGGANEQFF.